The clone carrying this TCR beta chain occurred a few times. The antigen remains undetermined. The CDR3 is 16 residues long. CDR1 is SGHRS, CDR2 YFSETQ, per germline. V trimming: 3 bases; J trimming: 0 bases; junction bases outside the gene matches: 3. TCRdb called the multiplex PCR reads again in MiXCR, with one record for every CDR3 protein. The sample shows around 190,000 distinct CDR3 sequences, roughly 30% of them seen only once. Axillary draining lymph nodes of breast cancer patients supplied the node samples. This sample is part of a study of breast tumors, draining lymph nodes, adjacent tissues. Findings of the study overall: Data only fit, rather than demonstrated, lymph node origin of most tumor T cells. The data were judged consistent with most tumor T cells coming from lymph node and expanding in tumor. Tumor repertoires ranked between lymph nodes and nontumor tissue in diversity, with V and J gene preferences. Luminal-like breast cancer showed significantly higher tumor–nontumor repertoire similarity than basal-like.

The chain uses TRBV5-1 and TRBJ1-1; 12 bases agree with TRBD1. Source material: axillary lymph node tissue. The TCR comes from a female donor with breast cancer. Some clones in this sample may be carry-over from other donors' samples. The CDR3 DNA sequence: TGCGCCAGCAGCTCGGGACAGGGGGCAATGAACACTGAAGCTTTCTTT. This sequence encodes CASSSGQGAMNTEAFF. Variable domain in full (rest from reference TRBV5-1 and TRBJ1-1): KAGVTQTPRYLIKTRGQQVTLSCSPISGHRSVSWYQQTPGQGLQFLFEYFSETQRNKGNFPGRFSGRQFSNSRSEMNVSTLELGDSALYLCASSSGQGAMNTEAFFGQGTRLTVV.